These T cell receptor beta chains were read from a single sample in a study of blood T cell repertoires in COVID-19. The assay was immunoSEQ multiplex PCR, and TCRdb's table has in-frame clones only and misses some. The sample contains some 350,000 clones, approximately 89% of which appear only once. Sequencing was performed on peripheral blood. The origin of the receptors is a woman between 18 and 30 years old who had recovered from COVID-19. Each CDR3 is given with its conserved first and last residue. The D gene is left open where the match is weak. Clone size is stated in some rows and not others, as once, few, many or a class when expanded.

v_call	clone_size	j_call	d_call	cdr3_aa	cdr3_nt
TRBV12-5	NA	TRBJ1-1	NA	CASGPITEAFF	TGTGCTAGTGGTCCTATCACTGAAGCTTTCTTT
TRBV7-9	few	TRBJ2-2	TRBD2	CASSLRAGASTGELFF	TGTGCCAGCAGCTTACGGGCGGGAGCTAGCACCGGGGAGCTGTTTTTT
TRBV7-9	NA	TRBJ1-1	NA	CASSTTTWESTEAFF	TGTGCCAGCAGCACCACGACCTGGGAGAGCACTGAAGCTTTCTTT
TRBV19	NA	TRBJ1-5	NA	CASKGRGDNQPQHF	TGTGCCAGTAAGGGCAGGGGAGACAATCAGCCCCAGCATTTT
TRBV7-2	NA	TRBJ1-2	NA	CASMRVGYGYTF	TGTGCCAGCATGAGGGTGGGCTATGGCTACACCTTC
TRBV9	few	TRBJ2-2	TRBD1	CASSVVPTDRRNTGELFF	TGTGCCAGCAGCGTAGTCCCTACGGACAGGCGAAACACCGGGGAGCTGTTTTTT
TRBV2	NA	TRBJ2-1	TRBD2	CASSKGLAVGNEQFF	TGTGCCAGCAGTAAGGGACTAGCGGTGGGGAATGAGCAGTTCTTC
TRBV7-2	NA	TRBJ2-3	TRBD2	CASSRTSGATDTQYF	TGTGCCAGCAGTCGTACTAGCGGAGCCACAGATACGCAGTATTTT
TRBV3-1/TRBV3-2	NA	TRBJ2-2	NA	CASSQTPLTSVNGELFF	TGTGCCAGCAGCCAAACCCCCCTTACTAGTGTTAACGGGGAGCTGTTTTTT
TRBV3-1/TRBV3-2	NA	TRBJ1-4	NA	CASSQEWRSTNEKLFF	TGTGCCAGCAGCCAAGAATGGCGGTCAACTAATGAAAAACTGTTTTTT
TRBV27	NA	TRBJ1-1	TRBD1	CASSRQGWTEAFF	TGTGCCAGCAGTAGACAGGGTTGGACTGAAGCTTTCTTT
TRBV9	NA	TRBJ2-1	NA	CASSVAWSSSYNEQFF	TGTGCCAGCAGCGTAGCTTGGAGTAGCTCCTACAATGAGCAGTTCTTC
TRBV7-9	NA	TRBJ1-1	NA	CASSLVGRGTFF	NA
TRBV18	NA	TRBJ2-1	TRBD2	CASSPPAGGYNEQFF	TGTGCCAGCTCACCACCAGCGGGAGGGTACAATGAGCAGTTCTTC
TRBV4-3	NA	TRBJ2-3	TRBD2	CASSRSGRDYSTDTQYF	TGCGCCAGCAGCCGTAGCGGGAGAGACTATAGCACAGATACGCAGTATTTT
TRBV7-2	NA	TRBJ2-2	NA	CASSLVRSNTGELFF	TGTGCCAGCAGCTTAGTGCGTTCGAACACCGGGGAGCTGTTTTTT
TRBV25-1	NA	TRBJ2-1	TRBD1	CASSEGQGPYNEQFF	TGTGCCAGCAGTGAAGGACAGGGGCCCTACAATGAGCAGTTCTTC
TRBV19	once	TRBJ1-3	TRBD1	CASLDRGFSGNTIYF	TGTGCCAGTTTGGACAGGGGCTTCTCTGGAAACACCATATATTTT
TRBV10-3	NA	TRBJ1-2	NA	CAISEYGHNYGYTF	TGTGCCATCAGTGAGTACGGACATAACTATGGCTACACCTTC
TRBV9	NA	TRBJ2-2	TRBD2	CASKTSGNTGELFF	TGTGCCAGCAAGACTAGCGGTAACACCGGGGAGCTGTTTTTT
TRBV9	once	TRBJ2-1	TRBD2	CASSAIGTSGMSSYNEQFF	TGTGCCAGCAGCGCGATCGGGACTAGCGGTATGAGCTCCTACAATGAGCAGTTCTTC
TRBV3-1/TRBV3-2	NA	TRBJ2-5	NA	CASSQVLVTETQYF	TGTGCCAGCAGCCAAGTGCTAGTAACGGAGACCCAGTACTTC
TRBV6-6	NA	TRBJ1-2	NA	CASTRITGDNYGCTF	TGTGCCAGCACCCGAATCACGGGGGATAACTATGGCTGCACCTTC
TRBV29-1	NA	TRBJ1-4	NA	CSVSGTSATNEKLFF	TGCAGCGTTTCCGGGACATCTGCAACTAATGAAAAACTGTTTTTT
TRBV7-8	NA	TRBJ2-1	TRBD2	CASSLVWDRRTSGRYNEQFF	TGTGCCAGCAGCTTAGTTTGGGACAGGAGGACTAGCGGGAGGTACAATGAGCAGTTCTTC
TRBV9	NA	TRBJ2-5	NA	CASSPSSSAQETQYF	TGTGCCAGCAGCCCCAGCTCCAGCGCCCAAGAGACCCAGTACTTC
TRBV27	NA	TRBJ1-1	TRBD1	CASRPTGSTEAFF	TGTGCCAGCAGGCCGACAGGGAGCACTGAAGCTTTCTTT
TRBV24-1	NA	TRBJ2-2	TRBD1	CATSDLKQGANGELFF	TGTGCCACCAGTGATTTGAAACAGGGGGCAAACGGGGAGCTGTTTTTT
TRBV20-1	once	TRBJ1-4	NA	CSASRGEKLFF	TGCAGTGCTAGTAGGGGTGAAAAACTGTTTTTT
TRBV5-1	NA	TRBJ1-3	NA	CASSPGFLGNTIYF	TGCGCCAGCAGCCCGGGGTTCCTTGGAAACACCATATATTTT
TRBV6-5	once	TRBJ1-1	NA	CASSRVDRLTEAFF	TGTGCCAGCAGTCGGGTAGACAGGCTCACTGAAGCTTTCTTT
TRBV4-3	NA	TRBJ2-3	NA	CASSQVFSPQDTQYF	TGCGCCAGCAGCCAAGTTTTTAGCCCCCAAGATACGCAGTATTTT
TRBV2	once	TRBJ1-1	TRBD1	CASSGTGETEAFF	TGTGCCAGCAGTGGGACAGGGGAAACTGAAGCTTTCTTT
TRBV7-2	NA	TRBJ2-3	NA	CASSVGQTDTQYF	TGTGCCAGCAGCGTCGGACAGACAGATACGCAGTATTTT
TRBV25-1	NA	TRBJ1-4	NA	CASSPGRPEKLFF	TGTGCCAGCAGTCCTGGCAGGCCGGAAAAACTGTTTTTT
TRBV29-1	NA	TRBJ2-1	NA	CSVGAGYNEQFF	TGCAGCGTTGGGGCGGGGTACAATGAGCAGTTCTTC
TRBV27	NA	TRBJ1-2	TRBD1	CASSQPGQGAGYTF	TGTGCCAGCAGTCAACCAGGACAGGGGGCAGGCTACACCTTC
TRBV7-2	once	TRBJ2-5	NA	CASSLGAPEETQYF	TGTGCCAGCAGCTTAGGGGCCCCCGAAGAGACCCAGTACTTC